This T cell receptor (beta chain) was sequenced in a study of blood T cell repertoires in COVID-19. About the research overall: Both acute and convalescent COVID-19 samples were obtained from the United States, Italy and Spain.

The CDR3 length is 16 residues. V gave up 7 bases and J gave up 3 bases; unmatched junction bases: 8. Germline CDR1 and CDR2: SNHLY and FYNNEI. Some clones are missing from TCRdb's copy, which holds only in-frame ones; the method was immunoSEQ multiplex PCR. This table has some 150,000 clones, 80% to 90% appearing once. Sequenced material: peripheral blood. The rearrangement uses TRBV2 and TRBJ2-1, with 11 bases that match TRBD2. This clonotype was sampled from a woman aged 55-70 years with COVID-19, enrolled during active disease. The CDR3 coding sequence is TGTGCCAGCAATAGCGGGGGGGCCACTGGCTACAATGAGCAGTTCTTC. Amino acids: CASNSGGATGYNEQFF. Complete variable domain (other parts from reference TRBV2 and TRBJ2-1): EPEVTQTPSHQVTQMGQEVILRCVPISNHLYFYWYRQILGQKVEFLVSFYNNEISEKSEIFDDQFSVERPDGSNFTLKIRSTKLEDSAMYFCASNSGGATGYNEQFFGPGTRLTVL.